These 16 T cell receptor beta chains were all obtained from the same sample, sequenced in a study of CXCR3-negative and CXCR3-positive naive CD8 T cells. Notes on the study in general: More hydrophobic TRB CDR3s were found in CXCR3-positive naive cells than in CXCR3-negative naive cells.

What these receptors recognize is not known. The libraries of TRB cDNA were prepared using 5' RACE with UMI labels. TCRdb re-called the 5' RACE reads and shows each CDR3 protein once, DNA omitted. This table holds some 150,000 distinct CDR3 sequences. Material for sequencing was naive CXCR3+ CD8+ T cells from blood. Subset noted: CD45RO-CCR7+CD27+CD95- naive CD8+ T cells expressing CXCR3 (TNR3+). The origin of the receptors is a human donor in good health. Some clones in this sample may be carry-over from other donors' samples.

The chain couples TRBV7-9 to TRBJ2-1; the TCRdb D gene call, TRBD1, has no DNA to confirm it. The CDR3 length is 15 residues. Germline V gives CDR1 SEHNR, CDR2 FQNEAQ (reference sequence). CDR3 in amino acids: CASSKGQDRLNEQFF.

The chain joins TRBV27 to TRBJ2-7; the D gene TCRdb calls, TRBD1, cannot be checked with no DNA. Looked up from germline, CDR1 is MNHEY and CDR2 is SMNVEV (reference sequence). This CDR3 is built from 14 residues. CDR3 in amino acids: CASSFRGQIYEQYF.

V gene TRBV11-2 combines with J gene TRBJ2-3; the D call of TRBD1 rests on TCRdb alone, since no DNA is present to check it. This CDR3 spans 14 amino acids. Per the germline V gene, CDR1 is SGHAT and CDR2 is FQNNGV. The CDR3 region is CASSAEGRGDTQYF.

The V call is TRBV12-3 or TRBV12-4, the J call TRBJ2-5; TCRdb gives TRBD2 as the D gene, but with no DNA this cannot be confirmed. The CDR3 spans 15 residues. The CDR3 region is CASSLVGTREETQYF.

The genes are TRBV12-3 or TRBV12-4 and TRBJ1-1; TCRdb reports TRBD1, a call that lacks DNA to check it against. The CDR3 is made up of 14 amino acids. The CDR3 reads CASSPNRVGTEAFF.

The chain combines TRBV6-6 with TRBJ2-7; TCRdb lists TRBD2, though no DNA is available to test this call. CDR1 MNHNY and CDR2 SVGAGI come from the germline V gene (reference sequence). The CDR3 contains 14 residues. CDR3 in amino acids: CASSDKAGAYEQYF.

V is TRBV5-4 and J is TRBJ2-3; TCRdb's D gene call, TRBD1, goes unchecked for lack of DNA. Germline-derived CDR1 and CDR2 are SGHNT and YYREEE (reference sequence). The CDR3 contains 13 residues. The CDR3 here is CASSSPGTDTQYF. Together with reference TRBV5-4 and TRBJ2-3, the CDR3 gives the full variable domain: ETGVTQSPTHLIKTRGQQVTLRCSSQSGHNTVSWYQQALGQGPQFIFQYYREEENGRGNFPPRFSGLQFPNYSSELNVNALELDDSALYLCASSSPGTDTQYFGPGTRLTVL.

This sequence joins TRBV7-6 and TRBJ2-1; the D call from TCRdb, TRBD2, cannot be confirmed without DNA. Germline CDR1 reads SGHVS; CDR2 reads FNYEAQ. CDR3 length: 19 amino acids. The CDR3 reads CAIGNEPGLAGGPYNEQFF.

This chain links TRBV19 with TRBJ2-6. From germline, CDR1 is LNHDA and CDR2 SQIVND (reference sequence). The CDR3 runs to 15 residues. The CDR3 protein is CASSVQLSGANVLTF.

The V and J genes are TRBV30 and TRBJ2-7; TCRdb calls TRBD1, which cannot be checked without DNA. The CDR3 is 13 residues long. Germline V gene sequence: CDR1 GTSNPN, CDR2 SVGIG (reference sequence). CDR3 sequence reads: CAWSVGQGNEQYF.

The V and J genes are TRBV25-1 and TRBJ1-5; TCRdb designates TRBD1, a call that cannot be tested without DNA. The CDR3 contains 13 residues. Per germline, CDR1 MGHDK and CDR2 SYGVNS. Here the CDR3 reads CASSLGLGQPQHF. The variable domain in full, completed from reference TRBV25-1 and TRBJ1-5, reads EADIYQTPRYLVIGTGKKITLECSQTMGHDKMYWYQQDPGMELHLIHYSYGVNSTEKGDLSSESTVSRIRTEHFPLTLESARPSHTSQYLCASSLGLGQPQHFGDGTRLSIL.

This chain joins TRBV4-1 and TRBJ2-3; with no DNA, the TCRdb D assignment of TRBD2 cannot be verified. CDR3 length equals 18 residues. In germline, CDR1 is MGHRA, CDR2 YSYEKL. CDR3: CASSQFGGAFSSTDTQYF.

The chain recombines TRBV15 with TRBJ1-1. Germline CDR1 and CDR2: LNHNV and YYDKDF (reference sequence). This CDR3 has 15 residues. The CDR3 is CATSPTALMNTEAFF.

This chain uses TRBV12-3 or TRBV12-4 with TRBJ2-5; TCRdb's D call, TRBD1, is unchecked because there is no DNA. The length of the CDR3 is 15 residues. The CDR3 sequence is CASSLGIRVGETQYF.

This chain connects TRBV21-1 to TRBJ1-1. TRBV21-1 is an annotated pseudogene. The CDR3 extends over 12 amino acids. CDR3 protein: CASSNQAREAFF.

The CDR3 loop reads CRGQTMNTEAFF. This chain connects TRBV29-1 to TRBJ1-1; TCRdb's D call, TRBD1, is unchecked because there is no DNA. The CDR3 totals 12 residues. CDR1 is SQVTM and CDR2 is ANQGSEA in the germline V gene. The variable domain in full, with the rest retrieved from reference TRBV29-1 and TRBJ1-1, is SAVISQKPSRDICQRGTSLTIQCQVDSQVTMMFWYRQQPGQSLTLIATANQGSEATYESGFVIDKFPISRPNLTFSTLTVSNMSPEDSSIYLCRGQTMNTEAFFGQGTRLTVV.